These T cell receptor beta chains were read from a single sample in a study of CD8 T cells in ankylosing spondylitis. TCRdb used MiXCR to reprocess the 5' RACE reads, holding one entry per CDR3 protein. The data contain around 90,000 distinct CDR3 sequences, around 27% of them singletons. The sequenced sample consisted of blood, either unsorted or a sorted T cell fraction (not recorded which). Source of these receptors: a male donor with ankylosing spondylitis or in good health (not recorded which). The CDR3 runs from the conserved cysteine through the conserved F or W. The D gene is left open where the match is weak. A row's size may be missing; if present it is once, few, many or a size class.

CASSPVAGEATEAFF	NA	NA	TRBJ1-1	TRBV18	15
CASSLDVGSGDEQFF	few	NA	TRBJ2-1	TRBV5-1	15
CSAVRDNRLQGEAFF	few	NA	TRBJ1-1	TRBV29-1	15
CASSRSESSYNEQFF	NA	NA	TRBJ2-1	TRBV5-1	15
CSVGDDSGANVLTF	NA	NA	TRBJ2-6	TRBV29-1	14
CASSLGQTNEKLFF	NA	TRBD1	TRBJ1-4	TRBV7-9	14
CASSFGGETQYF	many	NA	TRBJ2-5	TRBV27	12
CASSLYNSKETQYF	few	NA	TRBJ2-5	TRBV5-1	14
CASSLETVTEQYF	NA	NA	TRBJ2-7	TRBV5-1	13
CASLRWGMNTDAFF	NA	NA	TRBJ1-1	TRBV18	14
CASSLRAGGFGTGELFF	NA	NA	TRBJ2-2	TRBV7-3	17
CASSGEVSGSEKLFF	NA	NA	TRBJ1-4	TRBV5-1	15
CASSFGGSNQKLFF	NA	NA	TRBJ1-4	TRBV5-1	14
CSARDSNSPYNQPQHF	few	NA	TRBJ1-5	TRBV20-1	16
CASSLTGGTLNTEAFF	once	TRBD1	TRBJ1-1	TRBV12-3/TRBV12-4	16
CASSLGGPDYNEQFF	NA	NA	TRBJ2-1	TRBV5-4	15
CSVVLSYEQYF	NA	NA	TRBJ2-7	TRBV29-1	11
CASDPGVGDNEQFF	few	NA	TRBJ2-1	TRBV12-5	14
CASSPDRGERKLFF	NA	TRBD1	TRBJ1-4	TRBV7-9	14
CASSLPRLAGRIYEQYF	many	TRBD2	TRBJ2-7	TRBV4-1	17
CASSPDWVGNQPQHF	NA	NA	TRBJ1-5	TRBV6-1	15
CASSRTGTSGTSTDTQYF	few	TRBD2	TRBJ2-3	TRBV6-1	18
CASIPGGQKDTEAFF	NA	NA	TRBJ1-1	TRBV5-1	15
CASSPRLAAYEQFF	few	TRBD2	TRBJ2-1	TRBV28	14
CSARGLAGESTGELFF	NA	TRBD2	TRBJ2-2	TRBV20-1	16
CASSLPGDVAEAFF	many	NA	TRBJ1-1	TRBV5-1	14
CSVSTGIDNSPLHF	NA	NA	TRBJ1-6	TRBV29-1	14
CASSVGGINNSPLHF	NA	NA	TRBJ1-6	TRBV9	15
CSAREDTSNQPQHF	many	NA	TRBJ1-5	TRBV20-1	14
CASSLFAGQPQHF	few	NA	TRBJ1-5	TRBV7-2	13
CASSHIAGADDTQYF	NA	TRBD2	TRBJ2-3	TRBV4-1	15
CASSLDGQSNQPQHF	few	NA	TRBJ1-5	TRBV5-1	15
CASSLVVAGQETGELFF	NA	NA	TRBJ2-2	TRBV7-8	17
CSARVLGGITDTQYF	NA	NA	TRBJ2-3	TRBV20-1	15
CATTFATNEKLFF	NA	NA	TRBJ1-4	TRBV10-3	13
CASSLLAGANTGELFF	many	TRBD2	TRBJ2-2	TRBV5-1	16
CASSWKTGPSGDTQYF	NA	NA	TRBJ2-3	TRBV5-1	16
CASSGQGSQETQYF	NA	TRBD1	TRBJ2-5	TRBV12-3/TRBV12-4	14
CASSFGPGANVLTF	NA	NA	TRBJ2-6	TRBV5-1	14
CASSKAGTENEKLFF	NA	NA	TRBJ1-4	TRBV7-2	15
CASSSQGFYSPLHF	NA	NA	TRBJ1-6	TRBV28	14
CASSLDPGTGEGYGYTF	NA	NA	TRBJ1-2	TRBV7-3	17
CASSLYRPSEQYF	NA	NA	TRBJ2-7	TRBV7-2	13
CASSTDHRFTEAFF	few	NA	TRBJ1-1	TRBV6-1	14
CASSRQGGGSGELFF	many	TRBD1	TRBJ2-2	TRBV6-1	15
CASFQPNTGELFF	NA	NA	TRBJ2-2	TRBV28	13
CSAGGHLTDTQYF	many	NA	TRBJ2-3	TRBV20-1	13
CASRYDSNQPQHF	few	NA	TRBJ1-5	TRBV5-1	13
CASIGARFLAEAFF	NA	NA	TRBJ1-1	TRBV12-3/TRBV12-4	14
CATSGTGVHEQFF	few	TRBD1	TRBJ2-1	TRBV15	13
CASSLGGRYTF	many	NA	TRBJ1-2	TRBV12-3/TRBV12-4	11
CASSTGGRRNTEAFF	NA	TRBD1	TRBJ1-1	TRBV5-4	15
CSARDPWGAVEKLFF	once	NA	TRBJ1-4	TRBV20-1	15
CSASRGLGEPQHF	many	NA	TRBJ1-5	TRBV20-1	13
CASSSYSNEDTQYF	NA	NA	TRBJ2-3	TRBV12-3/TRBV12-4	14
CATSREQLNTEAFF	NA	NA	TRBJ1-1	TRBV15	14
CASSPETAPKNIQYF	few	NA	TRBJ2-4	TRBV5-1	15
CASSPNAGETQYF	NA	NA	TRBJ2-5	TRBV18	13
CASSLVANTEAFF	NA	NA	TRBJ1-1	TRBV7-8	13
CASSHRTYNSPLHF	many	NA	TRBJ1-6	TRBV6-5	14